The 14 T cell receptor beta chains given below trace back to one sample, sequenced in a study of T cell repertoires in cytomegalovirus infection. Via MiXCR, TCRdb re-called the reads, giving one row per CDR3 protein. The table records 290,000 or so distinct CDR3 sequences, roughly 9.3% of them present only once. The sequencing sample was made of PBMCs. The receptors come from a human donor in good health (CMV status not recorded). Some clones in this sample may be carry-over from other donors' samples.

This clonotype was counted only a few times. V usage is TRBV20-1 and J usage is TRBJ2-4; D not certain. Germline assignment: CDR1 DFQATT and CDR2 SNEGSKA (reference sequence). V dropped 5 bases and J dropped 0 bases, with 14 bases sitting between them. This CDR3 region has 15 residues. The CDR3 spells CSAVSRPGAKNIQYF. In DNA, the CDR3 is TGCAGTGCTGTCAGTAGGCCAGGAGCCAAAAACATTCAGTACTTC.

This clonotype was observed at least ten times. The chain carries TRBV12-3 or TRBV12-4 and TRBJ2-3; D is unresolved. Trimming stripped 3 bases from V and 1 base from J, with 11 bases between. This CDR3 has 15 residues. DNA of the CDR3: TGTGCCAGCAGTTTGTTCATCGTGGGCACAGATACGCAGTATTTT. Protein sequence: CASSLFIVGTDTQYF.

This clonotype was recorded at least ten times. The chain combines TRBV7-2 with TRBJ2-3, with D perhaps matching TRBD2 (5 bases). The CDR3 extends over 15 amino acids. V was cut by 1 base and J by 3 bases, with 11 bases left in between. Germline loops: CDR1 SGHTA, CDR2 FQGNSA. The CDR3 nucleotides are TGTGCCAGCAGCTTAGGCTATCGAGGGACAGATACGCAGTATTTT. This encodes CASSLGYRGTDTQYF.

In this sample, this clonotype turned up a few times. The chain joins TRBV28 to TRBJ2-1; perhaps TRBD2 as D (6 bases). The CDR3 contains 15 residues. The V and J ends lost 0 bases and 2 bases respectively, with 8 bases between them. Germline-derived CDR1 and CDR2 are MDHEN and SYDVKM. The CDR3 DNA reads TGTGCCAGCAGTTTATGGAGCGGGCCCTACAATGAGCAGTTCTTC. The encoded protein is CASSLWSGPYNEQFF.

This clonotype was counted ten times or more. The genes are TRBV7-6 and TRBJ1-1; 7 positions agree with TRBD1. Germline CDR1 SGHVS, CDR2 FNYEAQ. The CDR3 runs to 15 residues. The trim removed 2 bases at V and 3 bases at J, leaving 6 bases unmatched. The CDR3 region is CASSLTTGSYTEAFF. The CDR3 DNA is TGTGCCAGCAGCTTAACGACAGGGTCATACACTGAAGCTTTCTTT.

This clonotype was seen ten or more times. CDR3 DNA: TGTGCCAGCAGCTTGGGACTAAAGAATGAGCAGTTCTTC. It specifies CASSLGLKNEQFF. The chain is built from TRBV5-6 and TRBJ2-1, with D tentatively TRBD2 (5 bases). With 0 bases removed from V and 7 bases from J, the gap between germline ends came to 8 bases. CDR3 length equals 13 residues. Looked up from germline, CDR1 is SGHDT and CDR2 is YYEEEE.

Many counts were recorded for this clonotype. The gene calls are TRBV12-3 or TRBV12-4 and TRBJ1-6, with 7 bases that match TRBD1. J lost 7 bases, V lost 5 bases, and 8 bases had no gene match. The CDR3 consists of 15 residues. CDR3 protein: CASSASRGSNSPLHF. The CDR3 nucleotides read TGTGCCAGCAGTGCCAGCAGGGGGTCGAATTCACCCCTCCACTTT.

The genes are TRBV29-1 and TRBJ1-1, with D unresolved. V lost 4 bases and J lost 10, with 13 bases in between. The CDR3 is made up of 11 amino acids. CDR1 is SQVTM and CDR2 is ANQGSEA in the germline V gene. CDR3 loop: CSVVGLMGAFF. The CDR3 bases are TGCAGCGTTGTCGGGCTCATGGGAGCTTTCTTT.

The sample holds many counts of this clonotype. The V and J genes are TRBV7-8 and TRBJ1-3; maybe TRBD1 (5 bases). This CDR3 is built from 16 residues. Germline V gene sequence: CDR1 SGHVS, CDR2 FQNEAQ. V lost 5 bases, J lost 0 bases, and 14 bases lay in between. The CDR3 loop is CASSPTGLLSGNTIYF. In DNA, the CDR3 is TGTGCCAGCAGCCCAACGGGACTTCTCTCTGGAAACACCATATATTTT. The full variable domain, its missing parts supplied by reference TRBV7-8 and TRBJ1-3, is GAGVSQSPRYKVAKRGQDVALRCDPISGHVSLFWYQQALGQGPEFLTYFQNEAQLDKSGLPSDRFFAERPEGSVSTLKIQRTQQEDSAVYLCASSPTGLLSGNTIYFGEGSWLTVV.

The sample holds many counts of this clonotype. The CDR3 loop reads CASSAGQGALTV. The CDR3 coding sequence is TGTGCCAGCAGCGCGGGACAGGGGGCTCTGACGGTC. The V and J genes are TRBV12-3 or TRBV12-4 and TRBJ2-7; 12 bases are shared with TRBD1. The CDR3 is 12 amino acids.

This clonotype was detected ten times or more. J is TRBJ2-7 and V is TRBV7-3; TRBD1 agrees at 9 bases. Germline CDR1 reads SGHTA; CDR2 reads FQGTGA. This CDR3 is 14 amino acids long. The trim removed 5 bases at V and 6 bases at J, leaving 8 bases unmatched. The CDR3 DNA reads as TGTGCCAGCAGCCCCTCCGGGACAGGGAGCGAGCAGTACGTC. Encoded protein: CASSPSGTGSEQYV.

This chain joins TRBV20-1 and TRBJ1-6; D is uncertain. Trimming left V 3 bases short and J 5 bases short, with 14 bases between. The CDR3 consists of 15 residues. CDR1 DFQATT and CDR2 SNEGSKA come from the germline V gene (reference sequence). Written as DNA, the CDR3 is TGCAGTGCTAGCCCCGCAAAGTCCAATAATTCACCCCTCCACTTT. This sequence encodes CSASPAKSNNSPLHF.

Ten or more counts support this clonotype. Here the CDR3 DNA reads TGTGCCAGCCGCGGGGCGCGCGGGGACTATAATTCACCCCTCCACTTT. The encoded protein is CASRGARGDYNSPLHF. The V call is TRBV6-1, the J call TRBJ1-6; the D gene is possibly TRBD1 (5 bases). Trimming removed 8 bases at V and 3 bases at J, with 17 bases between. CDR3 length: 16 residues. The V gene's germline CDR1 is MNHNS and CDR2 SASEGT.

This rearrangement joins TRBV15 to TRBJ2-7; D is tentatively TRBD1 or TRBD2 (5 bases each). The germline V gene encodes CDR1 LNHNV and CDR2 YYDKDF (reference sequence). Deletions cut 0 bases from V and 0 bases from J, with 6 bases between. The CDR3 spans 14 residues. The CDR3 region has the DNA TGTGCCACCAGCAGAGAGGGGACCTCCTACGAGCAGTACTTC. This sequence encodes CATSREGTSYEQYF. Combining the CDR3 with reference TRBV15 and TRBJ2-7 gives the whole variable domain DAMVIQNPRYQVTQFGKPVTLSCSQTLNHNVMYWYQQKSSQAPKLLFHYYDKDFNNEADTPDNFQSRRPNTSFCFLDIRSPGLGDTAMYLCATSREGTSYEQYFGPGTRLTVT.